Sequencing of this T cell receptor beta chain was carried out in a study of blood T cell repertoires in COVID-19. Study as a whole: Material from acute and convalescent COVID-19 was sourced from the United States, Italy and Spain. In each case, the material was cDNA or gDNA derived from T cells, B-cell-depleted T cells, or PBMCs.

Original methodology: Amplifying reference gene primers gave estimates of nucleated cell counts. Assay used: immunoSEQ multiplex PCR; TCRdb lists only in-frame clones, some missing. V, J and clone size were drawn from that table, and D and trimming were deduced from the DNA. The table lists about 260,000 clones, 80% to 85% of them singletons. Germline V gives CDR1 LNHDA, CDR2 SQIVND (reference sequence). The V segment lost 4 bases and the J segment 2 bases; nucleotides outside the gene matches: 8. CDR3 length equals 16 residues. This clone was counted a few times. This chain links TRBV19 with TRBJ1-1; TRBD1 matches 9 bases. The receptor was derived from a woman between 40 and 55 years old who had recovered from COVID-19. The sequenced sample consisted of peripheral blood. This CDR3 reads CASSTGGDRVNTEAFF. The CDR3, as DNA: TGTGCCAGTAGTACGGGCGGGGACAGGGTAAACACTGAAGCTTTCTTT.